This TCR beta chain comes out of a study of T-cell reconstitution after alpha-beta-depleted transplantation in children. Study-level points and caveats: Fresh T-cell production supplied most of the T-cell counts and diversity seen one year after transplant. Reported findings indicate that, about two months after transplant, alpha-beta T cells came from several hundred expanded clones, which were derived from non-depleted graft cells. After transplant, high TCRbeta diversity at day 60 in some patients arose from surviving recipient T cells and thymic progenitors.

During its preparation, the TCRbeta library received unique molecular identifiers. MiXCR was run by TCRdb on the PCR reads, yielding one entry per CDR3 protein. The sample lists 130,000 or so distinct CDR3 sequences, about 9.9% seen once, with less than 25% in the top ten. Points on this clonotype: Its target is not known. The junction and the germline gene differ at one end; a read error may be behind it.

The length of the CDR3 is 13 residues. The germline CDR1 and CDR2 sequences are ENHRY and SYGVKD. This sequence originates from a girl less than two years old who had a stem cell transplant for combined immunodeficiency, so the T cells may come from the graft donor. The sequencing here drew on PBMCs, mostly from graft donor cells, taken 180 days after TCRalphabeta/CD19-depleted stem cell transplant. The V gene is TRBV10-3, the J gene TRBJ2-1; D remains ambiguous. The chain's CDR3 is CAIGHLGYNEQFF. The CDR3 DNA reads TGTGCCATCGGGCACTTGGGTTACAATGAGCAGTTCTTT.